Each of the 17 T cell receptor beta chains below was sequenced from the same sample in a study of T-cell reconstitution after alpha-beta-depleted transplantation in children. Construction of the TCRbeta library involved unique molecular identifiers. TCRdb re-analysed the PCR reads in MiXCR, keeping a single row per CDR3 protein. The table shows about 200,000 distinct CDR3 sequences, with roughly 7% occurring only once. The sequencing here drew on PBMCs, taken before TCRalphabeta/CD19-depleted stem cell transplant. All receptors derive from a boy between 2 and 15 years old with acute lymphoblastic leukemia, due to receive a stem cell transplant.

In its sample, this clonotype was seen many times. The gene calls are TRBV6-2 or TRBV6-3 and TRBJ2-7, with a possible D match to TRBD1 (6 bases). This CDR3 spans 11 amino acids. V was pared by 10 bases and J by 3 bases, with 10 bases between. Germline values: CDR1 MNHEY, CDR2 SVGEGT. CDR3 loop: CATGALYEQYF. CDR3 nucleotides: TGTGCCACAGGGGCCCTCTACGAGCAGTACTTC.

The chain uses TRBV20-1 and TRBJ1-2, with D possibly TRBD1 on 5 matching bases. From germline, CDR1 is DFQATT and CDR2 SNEGSKA (reference sequence). The ends were cut back, 2 bases at V and 7 bases at J, with 14 bases in the middle. The CDR3 sequence is 13 residues long. The CDR3 nucleotides are TGCAGTGCTAGACCAAACAGGAACCTTGGCTACACCTTC. Translation gives CSARPNRNLGYTF.

This chain joins TRBV27 and TRBJ2-7, with 7 bases identical to TRBD2. CDR1 and CDR2 (germline): MNHEY, SMNVEV (reference sequence). The CDR3 is made up of 13 amino acids. The junction had 5 bases not matched to a gene; V was cut back by 5 bases and J by 4 bases. In nucleotides, the CDR3 is TGTGCCAGCAGTCGGAAAGCGGGGTACGAGCAGTACTTC. Its protein product is CASSRKAGYEQYF.

This rearrangement joins TRBV20-1 to TRBJ1-2, with 8 bases fitting TRBD1. The germline V gene encodes CDR1 DFQATT and CDR2 SNEGSKA (reference sequence). The CDR3 has 15 residues. The V gene end was trimmed by 2 bases and the J gene end by 3 bases; junction bases not matched to a gene: 8. The DNA of the CDR3 is TGCAGTGCTAGAATTGACAGGGGCCTGGACTATGGCTACACCTTC. Translating gives CSARIDRGLDYGYTF.

V usage is TRBV7-9 and J usage is TRBJ2-5; the match to TRBD1 covers 10 bases. Germline CDR1 reads SEHNR; CDR2 reads FQNEAQ (reference sequence). The CDR3 totals 14 residues. V lost 4 bases, J lost 4 bases, and 3 bases stayed unmatched. The CDR3: CASSSRDRGETQYF. CDR3 in DNA: TGTGCCAGCAGCTCCCGGGACAGGGGAGAGACCCAGTACTTC.

The rearrangement uses TRBV28 and TRBJ1-2; D unresolved. The CDR3 is 14 residues long. In germline, CDR1 is MDHEN, CDR2 SYDVKM. V was pared by 6 bases and J by 6 bases, with 17 bases between. This CDR3 is CASSPSGEVDGYTF. The CDR3 DNA reads as TGTGCCAGCAGCCCAAGCGGGGAGGTAGATGGCTACACCTTC.

This clonotype was picked up a small number of times. This chain joins TRBV6-1 and TRBJ2-3; 10 nucleotides match TRBD2. The germline CDR1 and CDR2 sequences are MNHNS and SASEGT. J was trimmed by 4 bases and V by 6 bases; bases with no gene match: 10. This CDR3 is built from 16 residues. This CDR3 is CASSAGASGGADTQYF. The CDR3, as DNA: TGTGCCAGCAGCGCCGGCGCTAGCGGGGGTGCAGATACGCAGTATTTT.

This clonotype was seen ten or more times. The V and J genes are TRBV28 and TRBJ1-3; unclear D gene. V dropped 3 bases and J dropped 1 base, with 10 bases sitting between them. This CDR3 spans 15 amino acids. Germline values: CDR1 MDHEN, CDR2 SYDVKM. The chain's CDR3 is CASSLGGVSGNTIYF. CDR3 sequence (DNA): TGTGCCAGCAGTTTGGGCGGGGTTTCTGGAAACACCATATATTTT.

In this sample, this clonotype turned up many times. V gene TRBV28 combines with J gene TRBJ1-3; D may be TRBD1 (5 bases). Germline loops: CDR1 MDHEN, CDR2 SYDVKM. The length of the CDR3 is 15 residues. Deletions cut 4 bases from V and 2 bases from J, with 12 bases between. The CDR3 here is CASSWSRAPGNTIYF. In DNA form, the CDR3 reads TGTGCCAGCAGTTGGAGCAGGGCCCCTGGAAACACCATATATTTT.

This clonotype was recorded at least ten times. This rearrangement joins TRBV28 to TRBJ2-5, with D possibly matching TRBD2 (6 bases). Trimming shortened V by 3 bases and J by 5 bases, and 10 bases separated the two germline ends. From germline, CDR1 is MDHEN and CDR2 SYDVKM. The CDR3 has 13 amino acids. CDR3 sequence: CASSFRRVETQYF. The CDR3 nucleotides are TGTGCCAGCAGTTTTAGGAGGGTTGAGACCCAGTACTTC.

In its sample, this clonotype was seen many times. The V and J genes are TRBV20-1 and TRBJ2-1; tentatively, D is TRBD1 (6 bases). The germline CDR1 and CDR2 sequences are DFQATT and SNEGSKA (reference sequence). Trimming removed 5 bases at V and 6 bases at J, with 17 bases between. The CDR3 is 14 amino acids. The CDR3 sequence is CSAPIWTDSNEQFF. Here the CDR3 DNA reads TGCAGTGCTCCTATATGGACAGACAGCAATGAGCAGTTCTTC.

The sample holds a few counts of this clonotype. The chain carries TRBV30 and TRBJ2-5; 14 bases are shared with TRBD2. The CDR3 has 17 residues. Germline V gene lookup returns CDR1 GTSNPN and CDR2 SVGIG (reference sequence). V shed 2 bases, J shed 2 bases, and the junction held 7 bases outside the gene matches. Here the CDR3 reads CAWSIGRTSGRQETQYF. The CDR3 DNA sequence: TGTGCCTGGAGTATCGGGAGGACTAGCGGGAGGCAAGAGACCCAGTACTTC.

This clonotype was observed a handful of times. The chain employs TRBV20-1 and TRBJ2-2; a possible D gene is TRBD2 (6 bases). The CDR3 extends over 13 amino acids. Looked up from germline, CDR1 is DFQATT and CDR2 is SNEGSKA (reference sequence). Deletions cut 7 bases from V and 3 bases from J, with 12 bases between. CDR3 DNA sequence: TGCAGTGGGCGGGGTACGGACACCGGGGAGCTGTTTTTT. Protein sequence: CSGRGTDTGELFF.

The chain is built from TRBV5-1 and TRBJ2-7; 10 positions match TRBD1. J lost 7 bases, V lost 4 bases, and 17 bases had no gene match. The CDR3 runs 17 residues. Germline V gene data show CDR1 as SGHRS and CDR2 as YFSETQ. As DNA, the CDR3 is TGCGCCAGCAGCGAATATACCGGGACAGGGGAGCGTCGGGAGCAGTACTTC. As protein: CASSEYTGTGERREQYF.

This clonotype was recorded at least ten times. The chain has TRBV20-1 and TRBJ1-6; 8 bases fit TRBD1. Germline V gene data show CDR1 as DFQATT and CDR2 as SNEGSKA (reference sequence). This CDR3 is 17 amino acids long. J gave up 4 bases and V 6 bases, and 14 bases lay outside the gene matches. DNA of the CDR3: TGCAGTGCGCACGCGTCAGGGGGCAGAACGTATAATTCACCCCTCCACTTT. It specifies CSAHASGGRTYNSPLHF.

The table lists this clonotype with a few counts. In DNA, the CDR3 is TGCAGTGCTAGGAGCGGGATCTATAGCAATCAGCCCCAGCATTTT. This codes for CSARSGIYSNQPQHF. The V gene is TRBV20-1, the J gene TRBJ1-5, with D hard to call. The CDR3 extends over 15 amino acids. The V gene lost 3 bases and the J gene lost 0 bases, with 12 bases spanning the gap. Germline-derived CDR1 and CDR2 are DFQATT and SNEGSKA (reference sequence).

V and J are TRBV7-2 and TRBJ2-3; a possible D gene is TRBD1 (7 bases). Germline V gene data show CDR1 as SGHTA and CDR2 as FQGNSA. Trimming took 2 bases from V and 4 from J, leaving 19 bases between them. The CDR3 contains 17 residues. CDR3 sequence reads: CASSLSEGALWADTQYF. The CDR3 bases are TGTGCCAGCAGCTTATCGGAGGGGGCATTGTGGGCAGATACGCAGTATTTT.